A selection of T cell receptor beta chains follows, all from one sample in a study of T cells after posttransplantation cyclophosphamide. Generated by immunoSEQ multiplex PCR, the TCRdb table keeps only in-frame clones and is missing some. The data list 30,000 to 45,000 clones, none observed once; 1% to 1.5% falls to the top ten. The specimen sequenced was PBMCs. All receptors derive from a girl under 18 in good health, CMV-negative, and a related stem cell transplant donor. CDR3s include the opening cysteine and the closing phenylalanine or tryptophan. Each record gives: J gene, V gene, clone size, D gene, CDR3 DNA, CDR3 protein. The D gene is left open where the match is weak. Only some rows state a clone size, as once, few, many or a class for expanded clones.

>TRBJ2-7|TRBV6-6|many|TRBD2
TGTGCCAGCAGTCACCAGACTAGCGGGAGGTTGTACGAGCAGTACTTC
CASSHQTSGRLYEQYF
>TRBJ2-3|TRBV13|few|TRBD2
TGTGCCAGCAGCTTTTCCGGACTAGGATCAGATACGCAGTATTTT
CASSFSGLGSDTQYF
>TRBJ2-5|TRBV4-2|few|TRBD2
TGTGCCAGCAGCCAAGAGGGTGCCGCGGGAGACCAAGAGACCCAGTACTTC
CASSQEGAAGDQETQYF
>TRBJ1-5|TRBV28|few|TRBD1
TGTGCCAGCAGCCTCCTACGGCAGGGGGGCAATCAGCCCCAGCATTTT
CASSLLRQGGNQPQHF
>TRBJ2-2|TRBV30|NA|TRBD2
TGTGCCTGGAGTCGTCGGGCGGGAGCGAATGGCGGGGAGCTGTTTTTT
CAWSRRAGANGGELFF
>TRBJ1-1|TRBV11-2|many|NA
TGTGCCAGCAGCGAGAGACAGGAAGCTTTCTTT
CASSERQEAFF
>TRBJ2-4|TRBV28|NA|TRBD1
TGTGCCAGCAGTTTAAGGCAGGGGGCGAAGTACTTC
CASSLRQGAKYF
>TRBJ1-2|TRBV5-6|many|NA
TGTGCCAGCAGCTTTCTTAGGAGAGGGGGCTATGGCTACACCTTC
CASSFLRRGGYGYTF
>TRBJ1-1|TRBV4-1|many|TRBD1
TGCGCCAGCAGCCAACCGGGACAGGGGGACACTGAAGCTTTCTTT
CASSQPGQGDTEAFF
>TRBJ2-1|TRBV27|many|TRBD2
TGTGCCAGCACTCAAACGGGACTAGCGGGTCAGTTCTTC
CASTQTGLAGQFF
>TRBJ2-3|TRBV11-1|NA|TRBD2
TGTGCCAGCAGCGATGGGACTAGCGGGGAATCTAGCACAGATACGCAGTATTTT
CASSDGTSGESSTDTQYF
>TRBJ2-7|TRBV28|NA|TRBD2
TGTGCCAGCAGTTTATGGTCTAGCGGATCCTACGAGCAGTACTTC
CASSLWSSGSYEQYF
>TRBJ2-7|TRBV16|few|NA
TGTGCCAGCAGCCTAGGTGACTCAAGTTACGAGCAGTACTTC
CASSLGDSSYEQYF
>TRBJ1-2|TRBV6-1|many|TRBD1
TGTGCCAGCAGTGGAGACAGGGCTTTTGGCTACACCTTC
CASSGDRAFGYTF
>TRBJ2-7|TRBV28|many|NA
TGTGCCAGCAACCTGGGCAGGGGCGACGAGCAGTACTTC
CASNLGRGDEQYF
>TRBJ1-5|TRBV30|few|TRBD1
TGTGCCTTCTCCACAGGGGTAGCTCAGCCCCAGCATTTT
CAFSTGVAQPQHF
>TRBJ2-7|TRBV6-5|NA|TRBD2
TGTGCCAGCAGATCTGGACTAGCGGGGGGGAACGAGCAGTACTTC
CASRSGLAGGNEQYF
>TRBJ2-2|TRBV28|NA|NA
TGTGCCAGCAGTTCCCTCAGGGGATCCGGGGAGCTGTTTTTT
CASSSLRGSGELFF
>TRBJ1-5|TRBV6-5|NA|NA
TGTGCCAGCAGTTACTTGCAGGGCCAGCCCCAGCATTTT
CASSYLQGQPQHF
>TRBJ2-5|TRBV29-1|few|NA
TGCAGCGCGGCCCCCGACAGCCAGGAGACCCAGTACTTC
CSAAPDSQETQYF
>TRBJ1-1|TRBV5-1|NA|TRBD1
TGCGCCAGCAGACCAGGGACAGCCGCCCCTGAAGCTTTCTTT
CASRPGTAAPEAFF
>TRBJ2-1|TRBV7-2|many|NA
TGTGCCAGCAGCTTAGCAGGGGACAATGAGCAGTTCTTC
CASSLAGDNEQFF
>TRBJ1-2|TRBV6-5|medium-sized|NA
TGTGCCAGCAGTTACACTCGGAACAGTCCCTATGGCTACACCTTC
CASSYTRNSPYGYTF
>TRBJ2-7|TRBV28|many|NA
TGTGCCAGCCTCGCGGTGCCCAGGGCTGGGGAGCAGTACTTC
CASLAVPRAGEQYF
>TRBJ2-1|TRBV18|many|TRBD2
TGTGCCAGCTCCTTACTAGCGGGAGGCTTAGGGGACAATGAGCAGTTCTTC
CASSLLAGGLGDNEQFF
>TRBJ1-1|TRBV18|many|NA
TGTGCCAGCTCACTACGTAGACTAAACACTGAAGCTTTCTTT
CASSLRRLNTEAFF
>TRBJ2-2|TRBV28|NA|TRBD1
TGTGCCAGCAGGACGGGACAGGGGAACACCGGGGAGCTGTTTTTT
CASRTGQGNTGELFF
>TRBJ1-5|TRBV7-2|few|NA
TGTGCCAGCAGCACCGGCGGAACGCAGCCCCAGCATTTT
CASSTGGTQPQHF
>TRBJ1-1|TRBV19|many|NA
TGTGCCAGTACCTTCGGACAGTCCATGAACACTGAAGCTTTCTTT
CASTFGQSMNTEAFF
>TRBJ2-7|TRBV13|NA|TRBD1
TGTGCCAGCAGCCAAACCAGGGGGCCCTCCTACGAGCAGTACTTC
CASSQTRGPSYEQYF
>TRBJ1-2|TRBV6-5|NA|NA
TGTGCCAGCAGTTACGTGGGGGGCTATGGCTACACCTTC
CASSYVGGYGYTF
>TRBJ1-2|TRBV9|few|NA
TGTGCCAGCAGCGCCAACCACAGGGAATTAGGTGGCTACACCTTC
CASSANHRELGGYTF
>TRBJ2-7|TRBV5-1|many|TRBD2
TGCGCCAGCAGCCCTGGGACTAGCGGGGGATACGAGCAGTACTTC
CASSPGTSGGYEQYF
>TRBJ2-7|TRBV13|NA|TRBD2
TGTGCCAGCAGCTCCGGTGCACTAGCGGGGGGGATTAGCTCCTACGAGCAGTACTTC
CASSSGALAGGISSYEQYF
>TRBJ1-2|TRBV4-3|few|NA
TGCGCCAGCAGCCAAGCAGGGGCGCTCTACTATGGCTACACCTTC
CASSQAGALYYGYTF
>TRBJ1-5|TRBV28|many|NA
TGTGCCAGCAGTTTAAGCGGGGCCCTTCGGACCCAGCATTTT
CASSLSGALRTQHF
>TRBJ2-1|TRBV11-3|many|TRBD1
TGTGCCAGCAGCTCCCAAGTGACAGGGGTATACAATGAGCAGTTCTTC
CASSSQVTGVYNEQFF
>TRBJ1-1|TRBV5-1|many|NA
TGCGCCAGCAGCTTGAAGGGGGGGGGTAACACTGAAGCTTTCTTT
CASSLKGGGNTEAFF
>TRBJ2-1|TRBV7-9|many|NA
TGTGCCAGCAACTATCATCGGGAGGGGGCGAACAATGAGCAGTTCTTC
CASNYHREGANNEQFF
>TRBJ1-5|TRBV28|few|TRBD1
TGTGCCAGCAGGGGACAGGTGCTCGGCCAGCCCCAGCATTTT
CASRGQVLGQPQHF
>TRBJ2-2|TRBV11-3|many|NA
TGTGCCAGCAGCTTAGGAGACGGGGCCGGGGAGCTGTTTTTT
CASSLGDGAGELFF